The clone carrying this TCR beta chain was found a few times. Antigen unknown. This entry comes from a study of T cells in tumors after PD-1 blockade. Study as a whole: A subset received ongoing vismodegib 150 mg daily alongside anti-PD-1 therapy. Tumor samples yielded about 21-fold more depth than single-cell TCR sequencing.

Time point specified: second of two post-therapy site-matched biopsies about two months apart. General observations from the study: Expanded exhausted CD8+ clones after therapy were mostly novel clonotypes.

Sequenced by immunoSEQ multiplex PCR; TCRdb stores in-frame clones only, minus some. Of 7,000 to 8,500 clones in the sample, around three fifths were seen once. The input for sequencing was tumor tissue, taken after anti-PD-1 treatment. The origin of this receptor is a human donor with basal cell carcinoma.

CDR3 in amino acids: CSASFAGRYEQYF. In DNA, the CDR3 is TGCAGTGCTAGTTTCGCGGGGAGGTACGAGCAGTACTTC. The V and J genes are TRBV20-1 and TRBJ2-7; the D gene is possibly TRBD2 (6 bases). Germline V gene sequence: CDR1 DFQATT, CDR2 SNEGSKA (reference sequence). The CDR3 is 13 amino acids. Trimming left V 3 bases short and J 4 bases short, with 13 bases between.